This TCR beta chain emerged from a study of regulatory T cells in long-lasting Graves disease. Points from the study as a whole: Persistent disease was associated with favored TRBV28 usage and with favored use of TRBJ1-2 and TRBJ2-5.

Regarding time point: persistent/refractory GD, antithyroid drugs over 5 years with positive TRAb. PBMCs provided the RNA from which the TCR library was made. Criteria from the American Thyroid Association guidelines were applied to diagnose Graves' disease. An endocrinology unit in Xi'an, China, supplied the patients. V trimming: 2 bases; J trimming: 5 bases; junction bases outside the gene matches: 14. Germline assignment: CDR1 SEHNR and CDR2 FQNEAQ (reference sequence). The CDR3 consists of 18 residues. As regards this clonotype: The target antigen is unknown.

To make TCR beta libraries, researchers used iRepertoire HTBI primers and Arm-PCR of CDR3 regions. One entry per CDR3 protein results from TCRdb running MiXCR on the multiplex PCR reads. The repertoire consists of about 450,000 distinct CDR3 sequences, with about 25% occurring once and the leading ten covering about a quarter. Here the sequenced sample was peripheral blood mononuclear cells (PBMCs), taken when the disease was refractory, from a patient treated with antithyroid drugs. The sequence came from a female donor with Graves disease. V usage is TRBV7-9 and J usage is TRBJ1-4; 7 bases fit TRBD1. CDR3 in DNA: TGTGCCAGCAGCTTAATCAACTACTCGGGACAGCGAAATGAAAAACTGTTTTTT. Translated: CASSLINYSGQRNEKLFF.